This TCR beta chain is drawn from a study of blood T cell repertoires in COVID-19. Study details: The origin of the acute and convalescent COVID-19 samples was the United States, Italy and Spain.

The repertoire was sequenced with immunoSEQ multiplex PCR; TCRdb's copy has only in-frame clones and lacks some. The sample carries roughly 400,000 clones, 70% to 90% recorded once. This clone was seen only a few times. The receptor's source is a woman between 55 and 75 years old with COVID-19, enrolled during active disease. The sample comprised peripheral blood.

CDR3 residues: CASSIGTGKGPGNTIYF. In DNA, the CDR3 is TGTGCCAGTAGTATTGGGACAGGAAAGGGGCCTGGAAACACCATATATTTT. V usage is TRBV19 and J usage is TRBJ1-3, with 8 positions matching TRBD1. Germline CDR1 reads LNHDA; CDR2 reads SQIVND (reference sequence). This CDR3 comprises 17 residues. V lost 3 bases and J lost 2; bases outside the gene matches: 9. Using reference TRBV19 and TRBJ1-3 for the parts outside the CDR3, the full variable domain is DGGITQSPKYLFRKEGQNVTLSCEQNLNHDAMYWYRQDPGQGLRLIYYSQIVNDFQKGDIAEGYSVSREKKESFPLTVTSAQKNPTAFYLCASSIGTGKGPGNTIYFGEGSWLTVV.